The present TCR beta chain was sequenced within a study of early T cells in non-severe SARS-CoV-2 infection. Whole-study context: Bulk RNA isolated from unsorted whole blood underwent sequencing; chains were not paired.

Findings and limits, study-wide: In VDJdb matching, anti-spike CD8 responses were favored while private and CD4 specificities went missing.

The CDR3 has 15 amino acids. Germline-derived CDR1 and CDR2 are KGHSH and LQKENI. V was cut by 6 bases and J by 7 bases, with 19 bases left in between. In regard to this clonotype: Its antigen is not known.

Attached unique molecular identifiers marked individual cDNA molecules. TCRdb ran MiXCR on the 5' RACE reads and lists one entry per CDR3 protein. The sample has 65,000 to 80,000 distinct CDR3 sequences, approximately 13% seen once. Sequences were obtained from whole blood. V is TRBV18 and J is TRBJ1-5, with D maybe TRBD1 (6 bases). This receptor was obtained from an adult who was a healthcare worker with PCR-confirmed SARS-CoV-2 infection or an uninfected control (not recorded which). The CDR3 spells CASSIGTISQQPQHF. CDR3 DNA sequence: TGTGCCAGCTCCATAGGGACAATTAGTCAACAGCCCCAGCATTTT.